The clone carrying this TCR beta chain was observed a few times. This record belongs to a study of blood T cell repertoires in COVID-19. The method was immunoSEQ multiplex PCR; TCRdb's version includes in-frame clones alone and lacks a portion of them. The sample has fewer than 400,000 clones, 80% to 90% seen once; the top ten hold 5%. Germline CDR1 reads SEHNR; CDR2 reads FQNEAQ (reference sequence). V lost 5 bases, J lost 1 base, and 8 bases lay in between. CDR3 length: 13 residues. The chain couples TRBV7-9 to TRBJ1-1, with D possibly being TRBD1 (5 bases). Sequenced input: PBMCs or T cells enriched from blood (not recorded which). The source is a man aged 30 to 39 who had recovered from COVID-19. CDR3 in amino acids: CASSKQANTEAFF. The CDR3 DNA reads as TGTGCCAGCAGCAAACAGGCGAACACTGAAGCTTTCTTT.